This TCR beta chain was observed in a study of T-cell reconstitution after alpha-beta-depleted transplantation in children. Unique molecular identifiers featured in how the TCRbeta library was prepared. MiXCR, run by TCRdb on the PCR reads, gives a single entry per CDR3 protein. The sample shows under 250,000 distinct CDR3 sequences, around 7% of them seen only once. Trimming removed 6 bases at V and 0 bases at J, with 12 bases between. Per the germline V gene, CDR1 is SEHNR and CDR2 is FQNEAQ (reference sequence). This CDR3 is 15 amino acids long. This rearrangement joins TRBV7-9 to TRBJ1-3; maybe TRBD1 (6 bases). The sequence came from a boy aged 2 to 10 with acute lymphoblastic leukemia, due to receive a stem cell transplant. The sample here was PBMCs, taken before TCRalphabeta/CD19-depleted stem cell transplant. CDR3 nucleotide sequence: TGTGCCAGCAGGGGGGCAGGCGCCTCTGGAAACACCATATATTTT. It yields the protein CASRGAGASGNTIYF.